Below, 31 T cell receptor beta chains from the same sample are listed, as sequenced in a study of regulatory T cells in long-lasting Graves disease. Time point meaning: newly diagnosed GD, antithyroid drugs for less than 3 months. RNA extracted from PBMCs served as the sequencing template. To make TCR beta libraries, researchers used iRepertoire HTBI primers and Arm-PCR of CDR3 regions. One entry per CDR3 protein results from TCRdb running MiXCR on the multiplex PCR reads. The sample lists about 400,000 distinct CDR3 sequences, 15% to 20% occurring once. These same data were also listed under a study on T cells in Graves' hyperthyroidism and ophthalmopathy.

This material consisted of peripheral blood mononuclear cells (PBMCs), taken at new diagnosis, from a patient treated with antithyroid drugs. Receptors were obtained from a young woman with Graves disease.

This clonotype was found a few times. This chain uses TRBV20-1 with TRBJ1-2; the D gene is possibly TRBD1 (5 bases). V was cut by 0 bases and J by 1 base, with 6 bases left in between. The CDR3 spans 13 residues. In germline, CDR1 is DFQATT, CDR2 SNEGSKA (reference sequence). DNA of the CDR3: TGCAGTGCTAGAGATGACAGTAACTATGGCTACACCTTC. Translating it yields CSARDDSNYGYTF.

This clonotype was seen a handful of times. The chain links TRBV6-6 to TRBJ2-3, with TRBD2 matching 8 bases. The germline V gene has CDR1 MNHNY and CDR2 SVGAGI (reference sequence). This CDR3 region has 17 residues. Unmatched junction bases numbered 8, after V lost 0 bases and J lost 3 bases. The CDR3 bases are TGTGCCAGCAGTTACTCGATCGGGGGGGAGAATACAGATACGCAGTATTTT. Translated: CASSYSIGGENTDTQYF.

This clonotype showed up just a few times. The CDR3 loop is CASSLGIHQETQYF. The CDR3 coding sequence is TGCGCCAGCAGCTTGGGGATACACCAAGAGACCCAGTACTTC. V and J are TRBV5-1 and TRBJ2-5, with D unclear. Germline V gene lookup returns CDR1 SGHRS and CDR2 YFSETQ. The CDR3 sequence is 14 residues long. Trimming stripped 0 bases from V and 0 bases from J, with 6 bases between.

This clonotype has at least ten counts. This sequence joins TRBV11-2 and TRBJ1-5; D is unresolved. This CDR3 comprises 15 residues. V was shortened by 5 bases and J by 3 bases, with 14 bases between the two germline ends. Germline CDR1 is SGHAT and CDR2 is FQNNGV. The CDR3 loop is CASSGHGGFNQPQHF. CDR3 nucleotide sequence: TGTGCCAGCAGCGGTCATGGAGGGTTCAATCAGCCCCAGCATTTT. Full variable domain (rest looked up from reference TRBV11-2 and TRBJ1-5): EAGVAQSPRYKIIEKRQSVAFWCNPISGHATLYWYQQILGQGPKLLIQFQNNGVVDDSQLPKDRFSAERLKGVDSTLKIQPAKLEDSAVYLCASSGHGGFNQPQHFGDGTRLSIL.

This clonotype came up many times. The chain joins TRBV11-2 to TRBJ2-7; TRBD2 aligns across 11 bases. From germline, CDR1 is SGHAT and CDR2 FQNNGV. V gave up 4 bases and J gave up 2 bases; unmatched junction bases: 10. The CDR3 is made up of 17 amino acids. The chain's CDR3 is CASSSLLLTSGAYEQYF. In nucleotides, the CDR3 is TGTGCCAGCAGCTCACTCCTCCTGACTAGCGGGGCCTACGAGCAGTACTTC.

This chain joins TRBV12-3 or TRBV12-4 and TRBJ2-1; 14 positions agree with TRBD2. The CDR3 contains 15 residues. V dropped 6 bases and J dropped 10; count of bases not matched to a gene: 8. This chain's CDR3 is CASSPGGLAGGEQFF. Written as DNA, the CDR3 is TGTGCCAGCAGCCCGGGCGGACTAGCGGGGGGCGAGCAGTTCTTC.

The CDR3 is CASSKLQGSSYNEQFF. CDR3 DNA: TGCGCCAGCAGCAAACTCCAGGGTAGCTCCTACAATGAGCAGTTCTTC. This chain links TRBV5-1 with TRBJ2-1; a weak D match, TRBD1 (5 bases). The CDR3 has 16 residues. From germline, CDR1 is SGHRS and CDR2 YFSETQ. Trimming removed 4 bases from V and 0 bases from J, with 14 bases in between.

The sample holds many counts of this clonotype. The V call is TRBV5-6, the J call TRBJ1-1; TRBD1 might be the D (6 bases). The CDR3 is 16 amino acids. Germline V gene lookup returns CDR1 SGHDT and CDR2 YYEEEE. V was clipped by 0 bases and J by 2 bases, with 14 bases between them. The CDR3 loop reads CASSLGRGALNTEAFF. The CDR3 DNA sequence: TGTGCCAGCAGCTTGGGCAGGGGAGCTCTTAACACTGAAGCTTTCTTT.

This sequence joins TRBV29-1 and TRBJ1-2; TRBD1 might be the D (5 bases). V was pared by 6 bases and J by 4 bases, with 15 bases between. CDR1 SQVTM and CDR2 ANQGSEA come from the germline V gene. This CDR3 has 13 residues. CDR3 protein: CSVATEGLYGYTF. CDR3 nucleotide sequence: TGCAGCGTGGCGACAGAGGGACTCTATGGCTACACCTTC.

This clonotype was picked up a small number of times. The DNA of the CDR3 is TGTGCCAGCAGCCAAGAATCGGGGACAGGGAATGCCGGGGAGCTGTTTTTT. Translation gives CASSQESGTGNAGELFF. The chain has TRBV4-2 and TRBJ2-2, with 9 bases identical to TRBD1. The CDR3 is 17 amino acids. J was trimmed by 6 bases and V by 0 bases; bases with no gene match: 8. Per the germline V gene, CDR1 is LGHNA and CDR2 is YNFKEQ.

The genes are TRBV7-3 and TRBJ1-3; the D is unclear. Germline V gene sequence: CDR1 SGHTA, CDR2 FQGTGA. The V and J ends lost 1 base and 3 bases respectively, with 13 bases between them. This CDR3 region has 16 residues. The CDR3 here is CASSLKRNPGGNTIYF. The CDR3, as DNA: TGTGCCAGCAGCTTAAAGCGAAATCCGGGTGGAAACACCATATATTTT.

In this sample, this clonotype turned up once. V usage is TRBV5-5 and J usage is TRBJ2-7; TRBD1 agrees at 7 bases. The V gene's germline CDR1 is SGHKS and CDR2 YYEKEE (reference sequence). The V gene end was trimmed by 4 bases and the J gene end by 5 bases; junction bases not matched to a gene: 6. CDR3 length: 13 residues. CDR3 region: CASSLTGNHEQYF. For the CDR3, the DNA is TGTGCCAGCAGCCTGACAGGGAACCACGAGCAGTACTTC.

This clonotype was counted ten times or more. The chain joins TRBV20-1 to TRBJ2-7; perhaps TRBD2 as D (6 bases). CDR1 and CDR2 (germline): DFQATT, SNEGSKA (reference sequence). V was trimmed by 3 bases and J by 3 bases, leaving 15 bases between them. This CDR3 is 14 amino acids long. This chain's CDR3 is CSASPGVNFYEQYF. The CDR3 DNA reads TGCAGTGCTAGTCCGGGAGTTAACTTCTACGAGCAGTACTTC.

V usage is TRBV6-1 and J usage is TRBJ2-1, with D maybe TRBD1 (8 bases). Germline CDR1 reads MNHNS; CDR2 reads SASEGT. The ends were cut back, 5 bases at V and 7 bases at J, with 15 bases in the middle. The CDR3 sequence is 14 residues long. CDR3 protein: CASSQSQGGNEQFF. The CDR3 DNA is TGTGCCAGCAGTCAGTCACAGGGGGGGAATGAGCAGTTCTTC.

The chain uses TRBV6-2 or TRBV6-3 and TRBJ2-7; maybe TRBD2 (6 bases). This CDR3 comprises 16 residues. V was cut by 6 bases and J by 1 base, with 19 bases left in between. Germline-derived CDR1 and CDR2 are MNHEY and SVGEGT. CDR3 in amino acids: CASSGGEGSRSYEQYF. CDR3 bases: TGTGCCAGCAGCGGGGGAGAGGGATCGAGGTCCTACGAGCAGTACTTC.

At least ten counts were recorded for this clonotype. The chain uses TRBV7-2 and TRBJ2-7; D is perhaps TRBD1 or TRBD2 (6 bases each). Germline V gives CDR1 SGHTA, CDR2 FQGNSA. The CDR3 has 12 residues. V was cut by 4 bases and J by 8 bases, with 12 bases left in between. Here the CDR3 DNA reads TGTGCCAGCAGCTCCCCCGGGGGCAAGCAGTACTTC. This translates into CASSSPGGKQYF. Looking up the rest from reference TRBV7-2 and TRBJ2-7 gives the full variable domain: GAGVSQSPSNKVTEKGKDVELRCDPISGHTALYWYRQSLGQGLEFLIYFQGNSAPDKSGLPSDRFSAERTGGSVSTLTIQRTQQEDSAVYLCASSSPGGKQYFGPGTRLTVT.

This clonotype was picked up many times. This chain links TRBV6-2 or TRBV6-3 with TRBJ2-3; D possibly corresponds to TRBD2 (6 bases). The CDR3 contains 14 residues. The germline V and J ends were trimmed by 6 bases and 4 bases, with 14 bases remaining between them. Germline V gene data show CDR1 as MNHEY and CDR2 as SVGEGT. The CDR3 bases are TGTGCCAGCAGAGTGTGGGGGGTGGCAGATACGCAGTATTTT. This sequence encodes CASRVWGVADTQYF.

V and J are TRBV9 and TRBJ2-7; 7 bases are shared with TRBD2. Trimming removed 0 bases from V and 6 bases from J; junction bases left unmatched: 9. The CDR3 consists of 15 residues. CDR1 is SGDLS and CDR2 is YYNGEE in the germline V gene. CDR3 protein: CASSVGTGRSGEQYF. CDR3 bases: TGTGCCAGCAGCGTAGGTACCGGGAGGAGTGGCGAGCAGTACTTC. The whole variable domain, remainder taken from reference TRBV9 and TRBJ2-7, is DSGVTQTPKHLITATGQRVTLRCSPRSGDLSVYWYQQSLDQGLQFLIQYYNGEERAKGNILERFSAQQFPDLHSELNLSSLELGDSALYFCASSVGTGRSGEQYFGPGTRLTVT.

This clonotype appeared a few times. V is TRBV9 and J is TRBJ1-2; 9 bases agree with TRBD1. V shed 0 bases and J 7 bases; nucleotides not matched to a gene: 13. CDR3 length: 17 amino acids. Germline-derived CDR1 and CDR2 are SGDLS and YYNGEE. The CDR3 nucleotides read TGTGCCAGCAGCGTAGCTGGGAATCCGGGACAGGGTCCTGGCTACACCTTC. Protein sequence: CASSVAGNPGQGPGYTF.

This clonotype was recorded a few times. This CDR3 reads CAWGPGPLHF. The CDR3 coding sequence is TGTGCCTGGGGGCCGGGACCCCTCCACTTT. J is TRBJ1-6 and V is TRBV30; D unclear. Per germline, CDR1 GTSNPN and CDR2 SVGIG (reference sequence). CDR3 size: 10 residues. V was shortened by 5 bases and J by 12 bases, with 8 bases between the two germline ends.

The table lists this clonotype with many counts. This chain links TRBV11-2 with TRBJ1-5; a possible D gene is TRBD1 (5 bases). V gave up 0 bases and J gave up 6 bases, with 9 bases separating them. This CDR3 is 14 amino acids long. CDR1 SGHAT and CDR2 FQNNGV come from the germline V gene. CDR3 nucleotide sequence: TGTGCCAGCAGCTTAGAAGCGGGGCCTCAGCCCCAGCATTTT. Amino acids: CASSLEAGPQPQHF.

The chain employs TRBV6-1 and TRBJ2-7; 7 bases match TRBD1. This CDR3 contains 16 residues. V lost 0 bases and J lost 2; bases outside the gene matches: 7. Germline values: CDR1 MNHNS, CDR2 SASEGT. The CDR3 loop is CASSEARTGVAYEQYF. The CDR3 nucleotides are TGTGCCAGCAGTGAAGCTCGGACAGGCGTCGCCTACGAGCAGTACTTC.

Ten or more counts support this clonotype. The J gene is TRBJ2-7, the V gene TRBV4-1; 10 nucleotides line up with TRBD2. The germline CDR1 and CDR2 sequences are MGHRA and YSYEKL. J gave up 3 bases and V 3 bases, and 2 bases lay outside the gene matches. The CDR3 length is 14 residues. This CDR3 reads CASSHASGSYEQYF. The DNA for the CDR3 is TGCGCCAGCAGCCACGCTAGCGGGAGCTACGAGCAGTACTTC.

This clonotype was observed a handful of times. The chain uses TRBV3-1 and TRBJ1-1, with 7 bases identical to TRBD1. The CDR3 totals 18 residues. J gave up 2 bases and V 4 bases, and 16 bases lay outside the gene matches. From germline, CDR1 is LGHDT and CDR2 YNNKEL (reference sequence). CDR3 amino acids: CASSPSPGQRTKNTEAFF. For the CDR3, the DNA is TGTGCCAGCAGCCCGTCGCCGGGACAGCGAACAAAAAACACTGAAGCTTTCTTT. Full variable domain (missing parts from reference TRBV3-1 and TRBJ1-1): DTAVSQTPKYLVTQMGNDKSIKCEQNLGHDTMYWYKQDSKKFLKIMFSYNNKELIINETVPNRFSPKSPDKAHLNLHINSLELGDSAVYFCASSPSPGQRTKNTEAFFGQGTRLTVV.

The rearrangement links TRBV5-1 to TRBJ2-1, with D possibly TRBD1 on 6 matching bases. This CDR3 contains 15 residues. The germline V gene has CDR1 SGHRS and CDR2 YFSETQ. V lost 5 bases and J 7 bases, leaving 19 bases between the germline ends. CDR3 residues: CASRGAGTTLNEQFF. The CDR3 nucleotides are TGCGCCAGCAGGGGAGCCGGGACAACTCTGAATGAGCAGTTCTTC.

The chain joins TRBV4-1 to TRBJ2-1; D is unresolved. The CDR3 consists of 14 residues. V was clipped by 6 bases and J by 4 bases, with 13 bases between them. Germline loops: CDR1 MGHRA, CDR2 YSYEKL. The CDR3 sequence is CASRSPTHYNEQFF. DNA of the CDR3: TGCGCCAGCAGATCCCCAACGCATTACAATGAGCAGTTCTTC.

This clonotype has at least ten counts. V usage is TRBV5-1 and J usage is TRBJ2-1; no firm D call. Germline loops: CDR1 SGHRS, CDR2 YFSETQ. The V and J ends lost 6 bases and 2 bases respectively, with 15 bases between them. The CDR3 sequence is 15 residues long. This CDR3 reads CASNQDGDPYNEQFF. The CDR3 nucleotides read TGCGCCAGCAACCAAGACGGAGACCCCTACAATGAGCAGTTCTTC.

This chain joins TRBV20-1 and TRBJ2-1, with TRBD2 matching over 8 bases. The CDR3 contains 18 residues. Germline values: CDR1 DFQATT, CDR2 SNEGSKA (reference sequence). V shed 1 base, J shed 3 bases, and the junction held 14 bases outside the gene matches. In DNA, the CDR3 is TGCAGTGCTAGAGTTACCGCTTTTGCGGGAGGCCTCTACAATGAGCAGTTCTTC. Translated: CSARVTAFAGGLYNEQFF.

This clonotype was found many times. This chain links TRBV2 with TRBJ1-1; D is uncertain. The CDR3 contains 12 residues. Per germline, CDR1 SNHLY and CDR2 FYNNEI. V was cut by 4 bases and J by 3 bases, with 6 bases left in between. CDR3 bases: TGTGCCAGCAGTGCTACGGACACTGAAGCTTTCTTT. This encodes CASSATDTEAFF.

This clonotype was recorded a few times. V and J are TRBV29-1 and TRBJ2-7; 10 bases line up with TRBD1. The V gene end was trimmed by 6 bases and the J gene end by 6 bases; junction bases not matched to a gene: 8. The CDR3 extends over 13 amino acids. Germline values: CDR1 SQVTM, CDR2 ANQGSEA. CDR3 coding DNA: TGCAGCGTGGCCGGGACAGGGGCCGTCGAGCAGTACTTC. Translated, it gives CSVAGTGAVEQYF.

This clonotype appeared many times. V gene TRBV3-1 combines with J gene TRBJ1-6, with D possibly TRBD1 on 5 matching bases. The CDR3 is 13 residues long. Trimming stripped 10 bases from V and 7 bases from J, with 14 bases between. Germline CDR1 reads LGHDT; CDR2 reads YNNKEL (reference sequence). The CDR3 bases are TGTGCCACCGAACCGGGACCAAATTCACCCCTCCACTTT. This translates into CATEPGPNSPLHF.